Reported below is one T cell receptor beta chain. Antigen: not known. The data belong to a study of OX40 agonist ivuxolimab in advanced cancers. Study overall: In this cohort, patients received ivuxolimab, an agonistic anti-OX40 (CD134) antibody. Two patients with cutaneous melanoma and one with hepatocellular carcinoma, three in total, showed partial responses. Points from the study as a whole: The study did not work out the antigen specificity of the expanded peripheral T cells.

Per the germline V gene, CDR1 is SEHNR and CDR2 is FQNEAQ (reference sequence). The CDR3 runs to 12 residues. The ends lost 5 bases at V and 6 bases at J; junction bases unmatched: 3. Sequencing used immunoSEQ multiplex PCR; TCRdb keeps in-frame clones, though not all of them. Of tens of thousands of clones in the sample, 88% are singletons; the top ten hold approximately 2.3%. This clonotype was sampled from an adult with an advanced solid tumor such as melanoma, head and neck, liver or kidney cancer. The J gene is TRBJ1-2, the V gene TRBV7-9, with 7 bases lining up with TRBD1. The material was CD4+ or CD8+ T cells sorted from blood, obtained in a trial of the OX40 agonist ivuxolimab. The CDR3 spells CASSTQGDGYTF. The CDR3 nucleotides are TGTGCCAGCAGCACCCAGGGGGATGGCTACACCTTC.